This TCR beta chain was obtained from a study of response to subunit inactivated influenza vaccine. Study-level findings and limits: A suggestion made by the authors is that each seasonal influenza vaccination recruits few new T cells.

TCRdb re-called the RT-PCR reads through MiXCR, storing one row per CDR3 protein. The repertoire includes some 850,000 distinct CDR3 sequences, approximately 18% of them detected once, and roughly a tenth sits in the top ten. CDR1 MNHEY and CDR2 SVGAGI come from the germline V gene. V shed 9 bases, J shed 8 bases, and the junction held 4 bases outside the gene matches. This CDR3 has 11 amino acids. This clonotype has at least ten counts. Its matching antigen is unknown. The chain employs TRBV6-5 and TRBJ2-1; 7 bases line up with TRBD2. The receptor was isolated from a man aged 45 to 65 who received an inactivated influenza vaccine. Sequencing used PBMCs from blood, obtained around 5 days after vaccination. The CDR3 sequence is CASGRAYEQFF. The DNA for the CDR3 is TGTGCCAGTGGGAGGGCCTATGAGCAGTTCTTC.